This is a list of T cell receptor beta chains from one sample in a study of liver allograft versus peripheral blood T cells. Using its own MiXCR run on the reads, TCRdb lists one record per CDR3 protein. The data contain 3,000 to 4,000 distinct CDR3 sequences, about 22% of them singletons. The receptor source for this set is a human patient who had a liver transplant. Some T cells may be the graft donor's. Both conserved end residues are part of each CDR3. D genes are given only for firm matches. The listing skips clone size in some rows; elsewhere it reads once, few, many or a size class.

J | size | V | D | CDR3 | DNA
TRBJ2-1 | medium-sized | TRBV6-6 | TRBD2 | CASSYRRELQFF | TGTGCCAGCAGTTACCGGCGGGAGCTACAGTTCTTC
TRBJ1-5 | medium-sized | TRBV10-3 | NA | CAISRDLAGQPQHF | TGTGCCATCAGCCGGGACTTAGCGGGACAGCCCCAGCATTTT
TRBJ1-2 | medium-sized | TRBV12-3/TRBV12-4 | NA | CASGYQGVYGYTF | TGTGCCAGCGGCTATCAGGGTGTCTATGGCTACACCTTC
TRBJ1-4 | medium-sized | TRBV19 | NA | CASREYSNEKLFF | TGTGCCAGTAGGGAATACAGTAATGAAAAACTGTTTTTT
TRBJ2-7 | many | TRBV3-1 | TRBD1 | CASSLWTGVTYEQYF | TGTGCCAGCAGCCTTTGGACAGGAGTTACCTACGAGCAGTACTTC
TRBJ1-2 | NA | TRBV28 | NA | CASSLWGSNTGINYGYTF | TGTGCCAGCAGTTTGTGGGGCTCGAACACCGGGATTAACTATGGCTACACCTTC
TRBJ1-4 | large | TRBV6-2/TRBV6-3 | NA | CASSSGVAKLFF | TGTGCCAGCAGTTCAGGGGTAGCAAAACTGTTTTTT
TRBJ2-7 | medium-sized | TRBV6-6 | TRBD2 | CASTLAGPEQYF | TGTGCCAGCACACTAGCGGGGCCAGAGCAGTACTTC
TRBJ2-1 | few | TRBV7-3 | TRBD1 | CASSGQGYNEQFF | TGTGCCAGCAGTGGACAGGGGTACAATGAGCAGTTCTTC
TRBJ2-6 | NA | TRBV30 | NA | CAWSATGNSGANVLTF | TGTGCCTGGAGCGCTACCGGGAACTCTGGGGCCAACGTCCTGACTTTC
TRBJ2-7 | medium-sized | TRBV7-2 | NA | CASSLIGGIYEQYF | TGTGCCAGCAGCTTAATAGGAGGGATCTACGAGCAGTACTTC
TRBJ2-6 | NA | TRBV2 | NA | CASSPSSGANVLTF | TGTGCCAGCAGCCCTAGCTCTGGGGCCAACGTCCTGACTTTC
TRBJ1-5 | medium-sized | TRBV28 | NA | CASREGGSNQPQHF | TGTGCCAGCAGAGAAGGGGGTAGCAATCAGCCCCAGCATTTT
TRBJ2-2 | medium-sized | TRBV3-2 | NA | CAIGRPTALNTGELFF | TGTGCCATCGGACGCCCGACAGCACTGAACACCGGGGAGCTGTTTTTT
TRBJ1-2 | medium-sized | TRBV6-1 | NA | CASTGTQLGYGYTF | TGTGCCAGCACCGGGACCCAGCTTGGCTATGGCTACACCTTC
TRBJ2-7 | medium-sized | TRBV19 | TRBD2 | CASSYRLTSGSPGYEQYF | TGTGCCAGTAGCTACCGTTTGACTAGCGGGAGCCCCGGGTACGAGCAGTACTTC
TRBJ2-5 | NA | TRBV28 | TRBD2 | CASSPSPLAGGWETQYF | TGTGCCAGCAGTCCTTCCCCCTTAGCGGGGGGGTGGGAGACCCAGTACTTC
TRBJ2-2 | medium-sized | TRBV19 | NA | CASSINRDTGELFF | TGTGCCAGTAGTATAAATAGGGACACCGGGGAGCTGTTTTTT